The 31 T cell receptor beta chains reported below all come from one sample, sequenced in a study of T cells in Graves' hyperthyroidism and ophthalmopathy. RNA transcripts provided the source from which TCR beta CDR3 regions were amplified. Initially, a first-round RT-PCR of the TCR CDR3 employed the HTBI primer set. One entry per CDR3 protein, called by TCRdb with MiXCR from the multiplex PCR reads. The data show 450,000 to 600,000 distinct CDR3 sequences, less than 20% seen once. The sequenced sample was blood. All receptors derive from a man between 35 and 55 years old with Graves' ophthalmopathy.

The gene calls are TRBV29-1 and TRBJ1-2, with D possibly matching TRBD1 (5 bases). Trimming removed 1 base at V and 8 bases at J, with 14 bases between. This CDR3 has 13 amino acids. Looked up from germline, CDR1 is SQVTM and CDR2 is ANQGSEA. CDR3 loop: CSVEVGGGRGYTF. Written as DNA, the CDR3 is TGCAGCGTTGAAGTCGGGGGGGGTAGGGGCTACACCTTC. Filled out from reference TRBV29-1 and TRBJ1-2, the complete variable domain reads SAVISQKPSRDICQRGTSLTIQCQVDSQVTMMFWYRQQPGQSLTLIATANQGSEATYESGFVIDKFPISRPNLTFSTLTVSNMSPEDSSIYLCSVEVGGGRGYTFGSGTRLTVV.

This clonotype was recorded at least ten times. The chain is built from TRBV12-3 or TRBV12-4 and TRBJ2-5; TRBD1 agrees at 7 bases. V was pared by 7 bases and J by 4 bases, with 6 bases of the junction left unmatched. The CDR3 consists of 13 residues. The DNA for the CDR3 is TGTGCCAGCACCTCTTCAGGGGGAGAGACCCAGTACTTC. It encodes CASTSSGGETQYF.

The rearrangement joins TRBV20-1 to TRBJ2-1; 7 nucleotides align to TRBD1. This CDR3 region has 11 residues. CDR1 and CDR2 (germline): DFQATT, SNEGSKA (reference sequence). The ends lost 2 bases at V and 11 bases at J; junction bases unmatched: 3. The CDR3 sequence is CSARQGVQQFF. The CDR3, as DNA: TGCAGTGCTAGACAGGGGGTACAGCAGTTCTTC.

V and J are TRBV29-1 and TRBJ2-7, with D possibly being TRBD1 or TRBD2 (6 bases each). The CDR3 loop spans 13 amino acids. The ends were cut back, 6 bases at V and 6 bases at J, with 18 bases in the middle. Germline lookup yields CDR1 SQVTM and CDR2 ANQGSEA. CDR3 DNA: TGCAGCGTGGAAAAGGGGGGTTTCGGCGAGCAGTACTTC. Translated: CSVEKGGFGEQYF.

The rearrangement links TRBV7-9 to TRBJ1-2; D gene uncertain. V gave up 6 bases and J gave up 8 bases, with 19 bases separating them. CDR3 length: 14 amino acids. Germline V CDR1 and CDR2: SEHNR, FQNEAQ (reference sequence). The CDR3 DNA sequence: TGTGCCAGCAGTTTCTCGAACCCAAAAGCAGGCTACACCTTC. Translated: CASSFSNPKAGYTF.

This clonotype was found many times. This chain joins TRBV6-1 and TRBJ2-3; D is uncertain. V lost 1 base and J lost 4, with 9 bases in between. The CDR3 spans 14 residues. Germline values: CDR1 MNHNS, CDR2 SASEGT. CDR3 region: CASSEGAFADTQYF. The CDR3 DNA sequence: TGTGCCAGCAGTGAAGGGGCGTTCGCAGATACGCAGTATTTT.

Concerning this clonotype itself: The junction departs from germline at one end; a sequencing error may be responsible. The CDR3 protein is CASRQTNQQGEQFF. The CDR3 DNA follows: TGCGCCAGCAGGCAGACTAACCAGCAGGGTGAGCAGTTCTTC. V is TRBV5-8 and J is TRBJ2-1; D may be TRBD1 or TRBD2 (5 bases each). Germline assignment: CDR1 SGHTS and CDR2 YDEGEE. The CDR3 has 14 residues.

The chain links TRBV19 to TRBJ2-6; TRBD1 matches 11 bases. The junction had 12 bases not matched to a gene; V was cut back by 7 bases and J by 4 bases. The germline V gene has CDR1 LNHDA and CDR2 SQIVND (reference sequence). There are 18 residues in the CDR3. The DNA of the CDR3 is TGTGCCAGTAAGGGCCGGGACAGGGGGACTCTCGGGGCCAACGTCCTGACTTTC. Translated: CASKGRDRGTLGANVLTF.

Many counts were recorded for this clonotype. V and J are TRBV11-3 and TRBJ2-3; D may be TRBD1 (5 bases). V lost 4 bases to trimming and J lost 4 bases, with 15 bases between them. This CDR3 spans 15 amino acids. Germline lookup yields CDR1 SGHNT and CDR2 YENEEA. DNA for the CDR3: TGTGCCAGCAGCTCCACAGGTGGCTGGGCAGATACGCAGTATTTT. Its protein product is CASSSTGGWADTQYF.

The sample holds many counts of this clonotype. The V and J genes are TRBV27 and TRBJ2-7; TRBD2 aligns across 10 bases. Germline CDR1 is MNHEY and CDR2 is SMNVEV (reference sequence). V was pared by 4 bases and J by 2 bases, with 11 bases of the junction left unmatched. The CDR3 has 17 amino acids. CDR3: CASSSVLLAGKPYEQYF. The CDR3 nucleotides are TGTGCCAGCAGTTCCGTCCTACTAGCGGGAAAGCCCTACGAGCAGTACTTC.

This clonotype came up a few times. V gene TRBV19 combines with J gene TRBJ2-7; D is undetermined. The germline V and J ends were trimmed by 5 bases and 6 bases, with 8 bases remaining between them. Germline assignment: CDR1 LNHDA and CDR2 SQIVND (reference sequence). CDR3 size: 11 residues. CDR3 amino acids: CASSAGFEQYF. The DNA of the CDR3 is TGTGCCAGTAGTGCCGGGTTCGAGCAGTACTTC.

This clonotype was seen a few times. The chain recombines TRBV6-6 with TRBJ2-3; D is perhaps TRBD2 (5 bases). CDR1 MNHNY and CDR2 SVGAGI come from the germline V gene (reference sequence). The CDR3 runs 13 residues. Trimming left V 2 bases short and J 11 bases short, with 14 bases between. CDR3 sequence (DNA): TGTGCCAGCAGTTACACGGAGGATGTGGGGCAGTATTTT. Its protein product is CASSYTEDVGQYF.

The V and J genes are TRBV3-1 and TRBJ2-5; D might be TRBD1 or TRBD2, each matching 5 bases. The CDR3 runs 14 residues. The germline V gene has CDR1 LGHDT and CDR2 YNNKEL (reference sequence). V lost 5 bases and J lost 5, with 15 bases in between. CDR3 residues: CASSSLHEGETQYF. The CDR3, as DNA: TGTGCCAGCAGCTCGTTGCACGAGGGGGAGACCCAGTACTTC.

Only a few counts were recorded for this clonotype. The CDR3 DNA is TGTGCCTTAGAGCGGGAGAGCTCCTACAATGAGCAGTTCTTC. Translated: CALERESSYNEQFF. J is TRBJ2-1 and V is TRBV30; 8 bases line up with TRBD2. Germline CDR1 and CDR2: GTSNPN and SVGIG (reference sequence). The CDR3 length is 14 residues. The J segment lost 0 bases and the V segment lost 7 bases, leaving 5 bases of the junction unmatched.

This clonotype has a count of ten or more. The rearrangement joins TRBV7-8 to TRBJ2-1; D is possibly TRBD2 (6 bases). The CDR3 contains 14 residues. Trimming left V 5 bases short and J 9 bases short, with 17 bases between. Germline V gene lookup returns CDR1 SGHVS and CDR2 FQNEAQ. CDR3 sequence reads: CASSPKVSGGEQFF. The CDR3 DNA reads TGTGCCAGCAGCCCCAAGGTTAGCGGCGGTGAGCAGTTCTTC.

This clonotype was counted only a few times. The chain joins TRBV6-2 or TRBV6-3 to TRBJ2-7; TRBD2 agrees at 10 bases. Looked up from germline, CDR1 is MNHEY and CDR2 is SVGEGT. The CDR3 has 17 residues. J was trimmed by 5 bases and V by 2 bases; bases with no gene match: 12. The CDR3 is CASSYTTFSGRSNEQYF. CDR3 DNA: TGTGCCAGCAGTTACACCACTTTTAGCGGGAGGTCAAACGAGCAGTACTTC.

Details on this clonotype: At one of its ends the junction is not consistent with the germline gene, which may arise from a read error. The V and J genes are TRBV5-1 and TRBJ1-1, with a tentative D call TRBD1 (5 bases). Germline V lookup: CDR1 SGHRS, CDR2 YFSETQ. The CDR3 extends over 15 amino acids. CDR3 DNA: TGCGCCAGCAGCTTGGAGGGGCTGGGCAGTACTGAAGCTCTCTTT. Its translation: CASSLEGLGSTEALF.

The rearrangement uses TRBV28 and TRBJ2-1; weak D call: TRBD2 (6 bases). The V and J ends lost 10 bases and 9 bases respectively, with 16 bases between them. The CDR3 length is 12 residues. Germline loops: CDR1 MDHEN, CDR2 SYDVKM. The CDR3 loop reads CATLGLSGEQFF. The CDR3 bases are TGTGCCACCCTGGGACTTTCCGGTGAGCAGTTCTTC.

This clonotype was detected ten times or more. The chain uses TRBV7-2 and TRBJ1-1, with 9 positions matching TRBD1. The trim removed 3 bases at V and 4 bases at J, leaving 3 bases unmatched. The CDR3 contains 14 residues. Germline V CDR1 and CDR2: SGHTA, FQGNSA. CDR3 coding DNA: TGTGCCAGCAGCTTTGGGACAGGGAGCACTGAAGCTTTCTTT. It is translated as CASSFGTGSTEAFF.

In nucleotides, the CDR3 is TGTGCCAGCAGCGTAGACCCAAGATCAGGGCCTTACGCCTATGGCTACACCTTC. Encoded protein: CASSVDPRSGPYAYGYTF. The V call is TRBV9, the J call TRBJ1-2; a possible D gene is TRBD1 (5 bases). The germline V and J ends were trimmed by 0 bases and 4 bases, with 22 bases remaining between them. The germline V gene encodes CDR1 SGDLS and CDR2 YYNGEE. This CDR3 is built from 18 residues.

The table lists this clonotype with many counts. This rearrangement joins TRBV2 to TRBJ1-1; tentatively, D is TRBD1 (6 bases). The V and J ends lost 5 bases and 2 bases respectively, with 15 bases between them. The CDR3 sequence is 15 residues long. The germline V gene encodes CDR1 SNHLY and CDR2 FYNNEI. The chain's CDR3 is CASSSRGGPNTEAFF. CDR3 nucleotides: TGTGCCAGCAGTTCAAGGGGGGGACCCAACACTGAAGCTTTCTTT.

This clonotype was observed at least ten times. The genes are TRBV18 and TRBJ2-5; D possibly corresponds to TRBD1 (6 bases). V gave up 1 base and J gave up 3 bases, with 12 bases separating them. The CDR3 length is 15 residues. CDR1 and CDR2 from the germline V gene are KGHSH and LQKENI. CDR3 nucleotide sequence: TGTGCCAGCTCACCACTTCAGGGGCAAGAAGAGACCCAGTACTTC. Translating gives CASSPLQGQEETQYF. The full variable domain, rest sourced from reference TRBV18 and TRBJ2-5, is NAGVMQNPRHLVRRRGQEARLRCSPMKGHSHVYWYRQLPEEGLKFMVYLQKENIIDESGMPKERFSAEFPKEGPSILRIQQVVRGDSAAYFCASSPLQGQEETQYFGPGTRLLVL.

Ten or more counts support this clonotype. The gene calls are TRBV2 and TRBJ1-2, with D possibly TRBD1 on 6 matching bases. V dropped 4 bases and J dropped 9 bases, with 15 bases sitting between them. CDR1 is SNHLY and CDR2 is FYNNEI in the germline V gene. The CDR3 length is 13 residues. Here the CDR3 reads CASSAGARWSYTF. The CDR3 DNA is TGTGCCAGCAGTGCGGGGGCAAGATGGAGCTACACCTTC.

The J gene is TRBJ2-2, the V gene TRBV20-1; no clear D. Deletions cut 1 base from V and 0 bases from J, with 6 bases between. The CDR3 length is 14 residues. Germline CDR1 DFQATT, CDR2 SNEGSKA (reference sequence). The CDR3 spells CSARADTNTGELFF. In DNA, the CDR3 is TGCAGTGCTAGAGCCGACACGAACACCGGGGAGCTGTTTTTT.

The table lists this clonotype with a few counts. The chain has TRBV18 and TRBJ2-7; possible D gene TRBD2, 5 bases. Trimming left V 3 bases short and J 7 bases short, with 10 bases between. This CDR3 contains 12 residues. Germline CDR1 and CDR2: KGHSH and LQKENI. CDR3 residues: CASSPEAWEQYF. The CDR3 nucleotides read TGTGCCAGCTCACCGGAGGCTTGGGAGCAGTACTTC.

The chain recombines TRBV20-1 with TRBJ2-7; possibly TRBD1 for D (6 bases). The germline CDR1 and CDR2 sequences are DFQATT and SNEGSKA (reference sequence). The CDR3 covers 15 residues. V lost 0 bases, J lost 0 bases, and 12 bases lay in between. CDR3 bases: TGCAGTGCTAGAGATCGGGTAGGGGGCTCCTACGAGCAGTACTTC. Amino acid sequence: CSARDRVGGSYEQYF.

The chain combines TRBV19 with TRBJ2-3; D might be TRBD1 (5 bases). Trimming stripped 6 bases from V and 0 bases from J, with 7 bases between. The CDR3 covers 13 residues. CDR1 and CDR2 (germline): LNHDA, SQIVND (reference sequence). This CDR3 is CASRTESTDTQYF. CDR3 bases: TGTGCCAGTAGGACAGAGAGCACAGATACGCAGTATTTT.

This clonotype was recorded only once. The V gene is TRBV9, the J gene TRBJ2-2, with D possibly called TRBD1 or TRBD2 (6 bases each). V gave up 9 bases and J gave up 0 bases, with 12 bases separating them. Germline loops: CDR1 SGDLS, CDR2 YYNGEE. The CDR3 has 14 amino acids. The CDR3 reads CATQRGANTGELFF. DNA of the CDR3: TGTGCCACCCAGAGGGGGGCGAACACCGGGGAGCTGTTTTTT.

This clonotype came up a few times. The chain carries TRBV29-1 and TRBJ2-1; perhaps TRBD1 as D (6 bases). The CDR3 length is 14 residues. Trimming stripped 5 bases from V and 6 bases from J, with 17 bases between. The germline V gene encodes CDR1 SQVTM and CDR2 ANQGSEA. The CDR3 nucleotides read TGCAGCGTTCACGGACAGCCAAATTCCAATGAGCAGTTCTTC. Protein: CSVHGQPNSNEQFF.

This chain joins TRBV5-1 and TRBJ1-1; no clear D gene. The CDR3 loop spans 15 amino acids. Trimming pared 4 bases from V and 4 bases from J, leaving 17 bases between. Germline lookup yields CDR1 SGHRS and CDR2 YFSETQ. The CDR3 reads CASSLSGMGSTEAFF. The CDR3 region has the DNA TGCGCCAGCAGCCTTTCGGGGATGGGGAGCACTGAAGCTTTCTTT. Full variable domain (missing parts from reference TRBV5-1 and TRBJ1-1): KAGVTQTPRYLIKTRGQQVTLSCSPISGHRSVSWYQQTPGQGLQFLFEYFSETQRNKGNFPGRFSGRQFSNSRSEMNVSTLELGDSALYLCASSLSGMGSTEAFFGQGTRLTVV.

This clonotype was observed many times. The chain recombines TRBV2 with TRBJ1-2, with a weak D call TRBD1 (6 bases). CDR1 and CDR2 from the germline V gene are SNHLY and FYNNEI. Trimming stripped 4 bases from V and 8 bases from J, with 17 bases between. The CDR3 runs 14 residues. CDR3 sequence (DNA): TGTGCCAGCAGTGGTATACAGGGAAGCCACGGCTACACCTTC. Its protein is CASSGIQGSHGYTF. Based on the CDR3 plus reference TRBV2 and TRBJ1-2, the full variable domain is EPEVTQTPSHQVTQMGQEVILRCVPISNHLYFYWYRQILGQKVEFLVSFYNNEISEKSEIFDDQFSVERPDGSNFTLKIRSTKLEDSAMYFCASSGIQGSHGYTFGSGTRLTVV.